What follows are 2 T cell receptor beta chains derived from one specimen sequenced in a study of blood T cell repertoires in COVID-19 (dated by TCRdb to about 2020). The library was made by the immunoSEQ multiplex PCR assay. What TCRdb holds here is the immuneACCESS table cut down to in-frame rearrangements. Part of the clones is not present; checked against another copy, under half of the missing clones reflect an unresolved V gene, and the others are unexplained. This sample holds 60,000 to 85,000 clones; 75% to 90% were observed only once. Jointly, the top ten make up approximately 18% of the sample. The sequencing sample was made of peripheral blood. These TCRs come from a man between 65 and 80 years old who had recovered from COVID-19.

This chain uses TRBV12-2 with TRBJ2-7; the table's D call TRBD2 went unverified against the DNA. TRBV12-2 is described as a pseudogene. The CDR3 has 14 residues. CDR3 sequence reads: CASRGSADSYEQYF. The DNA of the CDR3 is TGTGCAAGTCGCGGTTCGGCGGATTCCTACGAGCAGTACTTC.

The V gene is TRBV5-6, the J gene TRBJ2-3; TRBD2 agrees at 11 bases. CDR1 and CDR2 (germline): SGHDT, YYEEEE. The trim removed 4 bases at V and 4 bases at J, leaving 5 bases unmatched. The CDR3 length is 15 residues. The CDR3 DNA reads TGTGCCAGCAGCCCCACTAGCGGGAGTTCAGATACGCAGTATTTT. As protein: CASSPTSGSSDTQYF.